This T cell receptor (beta chain) is drawn from a study of T-cell memory formation after mild COVID-19. V was trimmed by 4 bases and J by 4 bases, leaving 11 bases between them. The CDR3 contains 13 residues. TCRdb re-analysed the 5' RACE reads in MiXCR, keeping a single row per CDR3 protein. The table shows just over 350,000 distinct CDR3 sequences, with 14% occurring only once. With respect to this clonotype: Its antigen is unknown.

Study outcomes and limitations: The study found contracting CD4+ clones mainly in CM and EM and contracting CD8+ clones in EMRA.

The chain is built from TRBV12-3 or TRBV12-4 and TRBJ2-7; possibly TRBD1 for D (5 bases). This TCR was sampled from a man aged 18 to 29 who had mild COVID-19 (a few samples of this study predate the infection). Cell type and time point are not known. Sequencing was carried out using PBMCs or a T cell subset sorted from them (not recorded which). In nucleotides, the CDR3 is TGTGCCAGCAGTTACTACAGGATTTACGAGCAGTACTTC. Translation gives CASSYYRIYEQYF.